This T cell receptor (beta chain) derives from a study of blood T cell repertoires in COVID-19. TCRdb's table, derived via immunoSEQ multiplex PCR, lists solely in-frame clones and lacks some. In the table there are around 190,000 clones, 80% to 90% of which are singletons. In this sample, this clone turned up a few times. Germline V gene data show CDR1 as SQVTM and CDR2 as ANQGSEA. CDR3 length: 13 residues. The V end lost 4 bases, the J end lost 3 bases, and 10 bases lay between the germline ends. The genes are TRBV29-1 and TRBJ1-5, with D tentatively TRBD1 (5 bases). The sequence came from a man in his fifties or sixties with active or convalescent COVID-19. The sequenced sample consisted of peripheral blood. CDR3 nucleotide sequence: TGCAGCGTTGGTGGGGGGGTCAATCAGCCCCAGCATTTT. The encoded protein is CSVGGGVNQPQHF.